This entry concerns a single TCR beta chain. Measured with immunoSEQ multiplex PCR; TCRdb has only the in-frame clones, and not every one. The sample consists of 45,000 or so clones, roughly nine tenths of them appearing once. The data were taken from a study of graft-versus-host responses after intestinal transplantation. CDR1 and CDR2 from the germline V gene are MNHEY and SMNVEV (reference sequence). V lost 4 bases and J 7 bases, leaving 14 bases between the germline ends. The CDR3 extends over 14 amino acids. The TCR comes from a human patient who received an intestinal transplant, so some T cells may come from the graft donor. Sequenced here: PBMCs, sampled 524 days after transplant. The chain recombines TRBV27 with TRBJ2-1; the D gene is possibly TRBD1 (5 bases). The CDR3 DNA sequence: TGTGCCAGCAGTTCTCAGGGCCCGTTTAATGAGCAGTTCTTC. This codes for CASSSQGPFNEQFF.